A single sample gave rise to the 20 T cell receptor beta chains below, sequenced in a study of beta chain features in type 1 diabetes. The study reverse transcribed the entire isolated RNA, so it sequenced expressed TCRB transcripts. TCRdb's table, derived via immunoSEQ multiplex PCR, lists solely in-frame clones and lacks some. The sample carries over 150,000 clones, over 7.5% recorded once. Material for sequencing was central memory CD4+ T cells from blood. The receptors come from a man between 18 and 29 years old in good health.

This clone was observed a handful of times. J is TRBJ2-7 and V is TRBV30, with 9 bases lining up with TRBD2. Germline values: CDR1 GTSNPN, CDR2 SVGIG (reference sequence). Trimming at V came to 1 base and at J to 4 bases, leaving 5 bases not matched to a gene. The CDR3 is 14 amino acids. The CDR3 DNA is TGTGCCTGGAGTGCGCTAGCGGGAATATACGAGCAGTACTTC. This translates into CAWSALAGIYEQYF.

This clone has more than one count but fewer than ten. The CDR3 region has the DNA TGTGCCAGCACCAACCGACTAGCGGGAGGGGAGAACACCGGGGAGCTGTTTTTT. It is translated as CASTNRLAGGENTGELFF. This chain uses TRBV7-3 with TRBJ2-2, with 14 bases lining up with TRBD2. Germline trimming cut 7 bases from V and 1 base from J; bases unmatched to any gene: 8. This CDR3 comprises 18 residues. CDR1 and CDR2 (germline): SGHTA, FQGTGA.

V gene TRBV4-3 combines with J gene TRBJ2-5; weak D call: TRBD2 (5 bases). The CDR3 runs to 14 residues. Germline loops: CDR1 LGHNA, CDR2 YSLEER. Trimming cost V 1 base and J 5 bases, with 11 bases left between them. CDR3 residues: CASSQAGPGETQYF. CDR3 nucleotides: TGCGCCAGCAGCCAAGCCGGGCCGGGGGAGACCCAGTACTTC.

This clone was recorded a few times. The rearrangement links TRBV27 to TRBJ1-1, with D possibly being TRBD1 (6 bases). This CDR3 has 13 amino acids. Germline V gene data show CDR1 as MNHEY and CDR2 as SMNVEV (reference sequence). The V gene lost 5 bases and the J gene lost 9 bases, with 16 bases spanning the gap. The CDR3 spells CASSTLFQGQAFF. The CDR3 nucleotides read TGTGCCAGCAGTACACTATTCCAGGGGCAAGCTTTCTTT.

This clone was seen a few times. The CDR3 protein is CASSGRQGADTQYF. CDR3 sequence (DNA): TGTGCCAGCAGTGGGAGACAGGGGGCAGATACGCAGTATTTT. This chain uses TRBV6-5 with TRBJ2-3; 9 bases are shared with TRBD1. Germline-derived CDR1 and CDR2 are MNHEY and SVGAGI. The CDR3 runs 14 residues. The junction had 4 bases not matched to a gene; V was cut back by 5 bases and J by 4 bases.

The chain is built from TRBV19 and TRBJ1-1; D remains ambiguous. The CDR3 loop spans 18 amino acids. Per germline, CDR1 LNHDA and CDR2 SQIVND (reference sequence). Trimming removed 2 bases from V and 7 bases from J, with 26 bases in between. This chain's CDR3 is CASSITWSAGRPSGEAFF. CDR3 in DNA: TGTGCCAGTAGTATAACATGGTCGGCAGGAAGGCCTAGCGGTGAAGCTTTCTTT.

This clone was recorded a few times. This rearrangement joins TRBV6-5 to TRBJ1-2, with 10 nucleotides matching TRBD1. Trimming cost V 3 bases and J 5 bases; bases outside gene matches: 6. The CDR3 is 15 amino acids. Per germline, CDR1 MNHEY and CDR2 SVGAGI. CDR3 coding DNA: TGTGCCAGCAGTTATGACCCGGGACAGGGGTATGGCTACACCTTC. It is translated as CASSYDPGQGYGYTF.

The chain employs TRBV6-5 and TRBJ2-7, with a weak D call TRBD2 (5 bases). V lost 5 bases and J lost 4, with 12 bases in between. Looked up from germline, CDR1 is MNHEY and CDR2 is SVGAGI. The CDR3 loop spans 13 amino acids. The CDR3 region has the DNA TGTGCCAGCAGTGATCGTAGGGAGTACGAGCAGTACTTC. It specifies CASSDRREYEQYF.

CDR3 residues: CAISDGASTDTQYF. Written as DNA, the CDR3 is TGTGCCATCAGTGATGGAGCTAGCACAGATACGCAGTATTTT. The chain combines TRBV10-3 with TRBJ2-3; unclear D gene. This CDR3 contains 14 residues. Trimming stripped 3 bases from V and 0 bases from J, with 7 bases between. The germline V gene encodes CDR1 ENHRY and CDR2 SYGVKD.

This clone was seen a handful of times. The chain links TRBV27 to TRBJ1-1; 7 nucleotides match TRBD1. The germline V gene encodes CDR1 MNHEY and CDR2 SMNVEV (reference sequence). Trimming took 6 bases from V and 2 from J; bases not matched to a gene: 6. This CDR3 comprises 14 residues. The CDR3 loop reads CASRPGQLNTEAFF. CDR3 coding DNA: TGTGCCAGCAGGCCGGGACAGCTAAACACTGAAGCTTTCTTT.

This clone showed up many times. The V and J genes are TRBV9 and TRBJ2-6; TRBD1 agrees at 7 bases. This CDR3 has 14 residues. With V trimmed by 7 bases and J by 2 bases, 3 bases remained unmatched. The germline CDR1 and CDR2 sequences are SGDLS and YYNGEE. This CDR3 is CASGQAPGANVLTF. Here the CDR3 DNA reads TGTGCCAGCGGACAGGCCCCTGGGGCCAACGTCCTGACTTTC.

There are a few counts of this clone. CDR3 amino acids: CAIRTGLNQPQHF. CDR3 DNA: TGTGCCATCAGAACAGGCCTCAATCAGCCCCAGCATTTT. The chain uses TRBV10-3 and TRBJ1-5; perhaps TRBD1 as D (5 bases). This CDR3 spans 13 amino acids. V was trimmed by 6 bases and J by 3 bases, leaving 9 bases between them. Germline values: CDR1 ENHRY, CDR2 SYGVKD.

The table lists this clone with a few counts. The CDR3 reads CASSKTDRLRGEQYF. CDR3 nucleotides: TGCGCCAGCAGCAAAACGGACAGGCTTCGTGGCGAGCAGTACTTC. The V gene is TRBV5-1, the J gene TRBJ2-7, with 7 bases aligning to TRBD1. Trimming cost V 4 bases and J 6 bases; bases outside gene matches: 13. The CDR3 has 15 amino acids. The germline CDR1 and CDR2 sequences are SGHRS and YFSETQ. Complete variable domain (other parts from reference TRBV5-1 and TRBJ2-7): KAGVTQTPRYLIKTRGQQVTLSCSPISGHRSVSWYQQTPGQGLQFLFEYFSETQRNKGNFPGRFSGRQFSNSRSEMNVSTLELGDSALYLCASSKTDRLRGEQYFGPGTRLTVT.

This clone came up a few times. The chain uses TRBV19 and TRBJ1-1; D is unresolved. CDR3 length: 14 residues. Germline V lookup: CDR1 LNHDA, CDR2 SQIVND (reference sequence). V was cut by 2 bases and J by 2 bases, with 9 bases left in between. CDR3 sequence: CASSITTANTEAFF. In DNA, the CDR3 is TGTGCCAGTAGTATAACAACAGCAAACACTGAAGCTTTCTTT.

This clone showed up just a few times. In DNA form, the CDR3 reads TGTGCCTGGAGTGTACGGGGGGTAAATGAAAAACTGTTTTTT. Its protein product is CAWSVRGVNEKLFF. This chain links TRBV30 with TRBJ1-4, with D tentatively TRBD1 (5 bases). V was pared by 0 bases and J by 5 bases, with 10 bases between. There are 14 residues in the CDR3. CDR1 and CDR2 from the germline V gene are GTSNPN and SVGIG (reference sequence).

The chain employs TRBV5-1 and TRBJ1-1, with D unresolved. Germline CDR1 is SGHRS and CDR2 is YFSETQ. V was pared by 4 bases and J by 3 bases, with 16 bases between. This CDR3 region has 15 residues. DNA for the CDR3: TGCGCCAGCAGCCCCAGGCGGGCGGTAGACACTGAAGCTTTCTTT. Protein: CASSPRRAVDTEAFF.

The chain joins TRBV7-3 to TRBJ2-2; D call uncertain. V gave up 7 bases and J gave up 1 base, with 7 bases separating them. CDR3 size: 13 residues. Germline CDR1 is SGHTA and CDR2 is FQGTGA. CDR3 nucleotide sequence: TGTGCCAGCACCACGGGGAACACCGGGGAGCTGTTTTTT. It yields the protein CASTTGNTGELFF.

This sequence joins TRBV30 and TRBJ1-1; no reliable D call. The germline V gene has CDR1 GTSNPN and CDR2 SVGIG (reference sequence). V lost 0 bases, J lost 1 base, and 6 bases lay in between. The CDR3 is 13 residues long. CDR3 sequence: CAWSVAGNTEAFF. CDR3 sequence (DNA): TGTGCCTGGAGTGTAGCCGGGAACACTGAAGCTTTCTTT.

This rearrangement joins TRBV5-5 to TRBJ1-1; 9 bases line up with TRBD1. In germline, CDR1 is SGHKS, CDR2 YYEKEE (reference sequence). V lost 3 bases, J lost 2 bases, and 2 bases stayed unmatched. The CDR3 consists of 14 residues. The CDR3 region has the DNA TGTGCCAGCAGCTCTACAGGGGGCAACACTGAAGCTTTCTTT. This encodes CASSSTGGNTEAFF.

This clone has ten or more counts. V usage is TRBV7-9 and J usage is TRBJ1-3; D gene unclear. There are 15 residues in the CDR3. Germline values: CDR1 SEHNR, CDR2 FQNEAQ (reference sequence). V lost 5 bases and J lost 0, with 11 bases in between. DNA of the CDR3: TGTGCCAGCAGCCTCGCCACGAGCTCTGGAAACACCATATATTTT. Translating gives CASSLATSSGNTIYF.